This TCR beta chain comes out of a study of blood T cells in healthy people across ages. Study-wide results and caveats: Age showed a roughly linear inverse relationship with TCR beta diversity per million T cells.

CDR1 is SGHRS, CDR2 YFSETQ, per germline. This CDR3 has 18 amino acids. Losses at the gene ends were 2 bases for V and 4 bases for J; bases not matched to a gene: 15. A J-beta primer mix and a sample-barcoded 5' primer were used in a second PCR of roughly 6 to 11 cycles. Every cDNA molecule bore a tag from a template-switch adaptor containing 12 random nucleotides. Every sample returned 3 million or more CDR3-containing paired-end reads. TCRdb reprocessed the 5' RACE reads via MiXCR and lists one record per CDR3 protein. The table records about 640,000 distinct CDR3 sequences, 40% to 45% of them present only once. Comment on this clonotype: The antigen is unknown.

What was sequenced was blood. This TCR was recovered from a man at least 80 years old in good health. V and J are TRBV5-1 and TRBJ2-1; 7 nucleotides line up with TRBD2. CDR3 nucleotide sequence: TGCGCCAGCAGCTTAACGGCGGGGGTAGAATTATGGTACAATGAGCAGTTCTTC. This gives the protein CASSLTAGVELWYNEQFF.